These T cell receptor beta chains were read from a single sample in a study of cytomegalovirus exposure and HLA in healthy donors. Data came from immunoSEQ multiplex PCR; TCRdb stores just in-frame clones and leaves some out. The sample yields about 360,000 clones, roughly 88% seen once. Sequencing was done on a sample of PBMCs. These receptors came from a woman aged 18-35 years in good health and CMV-seronegative. CDR3s include the opening cysteine and the closing phenylalanine or tryptophan. The D gene is left open where the match is weak. Not every row has a clone size; where given, it reads once, few, many or a size class.

j_call v_call d_call clone_size cdr3_nt cdr3_aa
TRBJ1-2 TRBV5-1 . . TGCGCCAGCAGCAGCAGGGGAGAATTCTATGGCTACACCTTC CASSSRGEFYGYTF
TRBJ2-1 TRBV4-1 TRBD2 . TGCGCCAGCAGCCAAGATCGGGGACTAGCGGGGGTTTACAATGAGCAGTTCTTC CASSQDRGLAGVYNEQFF
TRBJ2-3 TRBV27 TRBD2 . TGTGCCAGCAGTCCGATTCTCCTAGCGGGAGGGCCGAGCACAGATACGCAGTATTTT CASSPILLAGGPSTDTQYF
TRBJ1-2 TRBV2 . . TGTGCCAGCGAGGCGGGTAACTATGGCTACACCTTC CASEAGNYGYTF
TRBJ1-2 TRBV2 TRBD1 . TGTGCCAGCAGTTCCGGGACAGGGGCCTATGGCTACACCTTC CASSSGTGAYGYTF
TRBJ1-2 TRBV10-1 . . TGCGCCAGCAGCCATGACTCGGTCGGTGGCTACACCTTC CASSHDSVGGYTF
TRBJ2-4 TRBV4-1 . once TGCGCCAGCAGCCAACACCATTTAGGGACTTTAGCGGACCTAGCCAAAAACATTCAGTACTTC CASSQHHLGTLADLAKNIQYF
TRBJ1-1 TRBV6-1 . . TGTGCCAGCAGTGCGGTGGGCGCGGGCACTGAAGCTTTCTTT CASSAVGAGTEAFF
TRBJ2-1 TRBV30 TRBD1 . TGTGCCTGGAGTTTCACAGGGGGCAATGAGCAGTTCTTC CAWSFTGGNEQFF
TRBJ2-3 TRBV30 TRBD2 few TGTGCCTGGACGCCGGGGAGAATAGCGGGAGGTATCGGAGATACGCAGTATTTT CAWTPGRIAGGIGDTQYF
TRBJ2-1 TRBV11-2 TRBD1 . TGTGCCAGCAGTACCACCGGGACAGGGGCATATGAGCAGTTCTTC CASSTTGTGAYEQFF
TRBJ1-1 TRBV5-1 . . TGCGCCAGCAGCTTGACAGACCTCACTGAAGCTTTCTTT CASSLTDLTEAFF
TRBJ2-1 TRBV6-5 TRBD2 . TGTGCCAGCAGTTCATCGACTAGCGGAGCCTACAATGAGCAGTTCTTC CASSSSTSGAYNEQFF
TRBJ1-1 TRBV7-2 TRBD1 . TGTGCCAGCAGCTCCTCCGGGACAGTCAGTGGGACTGAAGCTTTCTTT CASSSSGTVSGTEAFF
TRBJ1-6 TRBV30 . . TGTGCCTGGGCTAGATCCAGGGGTCACAGCGTCCTCCACTTT CAWARSRGHSVLHF
TRBJ2-1 TRBV15 TRBD2 . TGTGCCACCAGCAGACCGGGACTAGATCTCTACAATGAGCAGTTCTTC CATSRPGLDLYNEQFF
TRBJ2-5 TRBV5-8 . . TGTGCCAGCAGCTCGACCAACTATATACAAGAGACCCAGTACTTC CASSSTNYIQETQYF
TRBJ1-6 TRBV6-1 . . TGTGCCAGCAGGCCTCGGGATCCATCACCCCTCCACTTT CASRPRDPSPLHF
TRBJ1-5 TRBV6-5 . . TGTGCCAGCAGTTACAACGGGGAGTTCAAGCCCCAGCATTTT CASSYNGEFKPQHF
TRBJ1-4 TRBV4-1 . . TGCGCCAGCAGCCCTACAGGGACCGCCGCTGGGGAAAAACTGTTTTTT CASSPTGTAAGEKLFF
TRBJ2-3 TRBV13 TRBD2 . TGTGCCAGCAGGGGAATTGGTACTAGCGGGAGCGCAGATACGCAGTATTTT CASRGIGTSGSADTQYF
TRBJ2-5 TRBV9 . . TGTGCCAGCAGCGTAGCTACAGGGAGTGGGGGAGAGACCCAGTACTTC CASSVATGSGGETQYF
TRBJ2-3 TRBV19 . . TGTGCCAGTAGTATACTCCCAGGAGGCGGGACAGATACGCAGTATTTT CASSILPGGGTDTQYF
TRBJ2-7 TRBV6-5 TRBD1 . TGTGCCAGCAGTTACTTGGGGACAGGCATCTCCTACGAGCAGTACTTC CASSYLGTGISYEQYF
TRBJ2-7 TRBV7-2 . . TGTGCCAGCAGCATCCCGGTCCAAGAGCAGTACTTC CASSIPVQEQYF
TRBJ1-1 TRBV6-1 . . TGTGCCAGCAGCCGGGGTGCGGAAGCTTTCTTT CASSRGAEAFF
TRBJ1-5 TRBV27 TRBD1 . TGTGCCAGCAGGGGGACAGGGGGCGGTCAGCCCCAGCATTTT CASRGTGGGQPQHF
TRBJ2-1 TRBV27 . once TGTGCCAGCAGTTTGGGGGCCAATGAGCAGTTCTTC CASSLGANEQFF
TRBJ1-2 TRBV30 TRBD1 once TGTGCCTGGAGTGGCACAGGGGTATTTTATGGCTACACCTTC CAWSGTGVFYGYTF
TRBJ1-6 TRBV28 TRBD1 . TGTGCCAGCAGACCTGGGACAGGGATATCACCCCTCCACTTT CASRPGTGISPLHF
TRBJ1-1 TRBV6-1 TRBD1 . TGTGCCAGCAGTGTCCAGGACAGGGAAACTGAAGCTTTCTTT CASSVQDRETEAFF
TRBJ2-7 TRBV5-1 . . TGCGCCAGCAGCTTGGGGCAGGGTAAAGGGCAGTACTTC CASSLGQGKGQYF
TRBJ2-2 TRBV5-1 TRBD1 . TGCGCCAGCCGAATAAATCCCAGGACAGGGAACACCGGGGAGCTGTTTTTT CASRINPRTGNTGELFF
TRBJ2-2 TRBV28 . . TGTGCCAGCAGCCGCCTGGACAGAAGCACCGGGGAGCTGTTTTTT CASSRLDRSTGELFF
TRBJ2-2 TRBV7-3 . . TGTGCCAGCAGCTTAATACCGGGAACCACCGGGGAGCTGTTTTTT CASSLIPGTTGELFF
TRBJ1-3 TRBV4-1 . . TGCGCCAGCAGCCTCGTCGGGAACACCATATATTTT CASSLVGNTIYF
TRBJ2-3 TRBV27 TRBD1 . TGTGCCACCACAGGGGCAGCAGATACGCAGTATTTT CATTGAADTQYF
TRBJ1-4 TRBV2 . . TGTGCCAGCACCGAAACCTCGGCCGGCGACGGGAGAGAAAAACTGTTTTTT CASTETSAGDGREKLFF
TRBJ1-1 TRBV27 . . TGTGCCAGCAGTTTAAACGGGGGCACTGAAGCTTTCTTT CASSLNGGTEAFF
TRBJ1-1 TRBV4-1 TRBD1 . TGCGCCAGCAGCCCCTTGGGGACAGGCACTGAAGCTTTCTTT CASSPLGTGTEAFF
TRBJ2-1 TRBV9 TRBD2 . TGTGCCAGCAGCGAGGGACTAGCGACAACCTACAATGAGCAGTTCTTC CASSEGLATTYNEQFF
TRBJ1-1 TRBV7-9 . . TGTGCCAGCAGCTGGAGGACAGCAAGGCCGGGCACTGAAGCTTTCTTT CASSWRTARPGTEAFF
TRBJ2-1 TRBV27 . once TGTGCCAGCACGCGGGGCAGGGGAGGGAATGAGCAGTTCTTC CASTRGRGGNEQFF
TRBJ2-1 TRBV6-1 TRBD2 . TGTGCCAGCAGGACTAGCCCCTACAATGAGCAGTTCTTC CASRTSPYNEQFF
TRBJ2-1 TRBV5-1 . . TGCGCCAGCAGCTTAGACGACTGGATTTCATACAATGAGCAGTTCTTC CASSLDDWISYNEQFF